Detailed here is one T cell receptor (beta chain). Its target is unknown. Looked up from germline, CDR1 is MDHEN and CDR2 is SYDVKM. The CDR3 has 15 amino acids. V was pared by 7 bases and J by 9 bases, with 11 bases of the junction left unmatched. This entry is derived from a study of T cell clones after liver transplantation. Looking at the study overall: Liver transplant recipients had immunosuppression withdrawal attempted within 2 years. Samples came pre-transplant, pre-randomization before withdrawal, and post-randomization after withdrawal ended. Until 12-24 months post-transplant, subjects got standard immunosuppression and no induction. Study-wide findings and caveats: Compared with third party-reactive sequences, donor-reactive ones declined more, independent of withdrawal success.

Using immunoSEQ multiplex PCR, the repertoire was profiled, and TCRdb retains in-frame clones only, with some absent. In the table there are 20,000 to 25,000 clones, approximately 80% of which are singletons. V and J are TRBV28 and TRBJ1-5, with TRBD1 identical over 11 bases. The material was CD8+ T cells from blood, obtained approximately 52 months after liver transplant. This receptor was obtained from a human patient who received a liver transplant. Some T cells may be the graft donor's. CDR3 DNA: TGTGCCAGCAACTTGGACAGGGGGCGAGGAGGGCCCCAGCATTTT. It codes for CASNLDRGRGGPQHF.